This passage covers 8 T cell receptor beta chains from one sample sequenced in a study of Ad26.COV2.S vaccination and SARS-CoV-2 variants. Data came from immunoSEQ multiplex PCR; TCRdb stores just in-frame clones and leaves some out. There are about 250,000 clones in the sample; around 85% occur only once, and 2.5% to 3.5% lies in the top ten. Specified treatment: 19 received Ad26.COV2.S at low or high dose, single or two shots; about five received placebo; per-sample allocation not given. Following the first vaccine or placebo injection, samples were taken on day 63. The specimen was peripheral blood, collected in a trial of Ad26.COV2.S vaccine versus placebo. These receptors all stem from a person aged 18-65 years who received the Ad26.COV2.S COVID-19 vaccine or a placebo.

V is TRBV12-5 and J is TRBJ2-2; 16 bases agree with TRBD2. This CDR3 contains 16 residues. From germline, CDR1 is LGHNT and CDR2 FRNRAP. J lost 7 bases, V lost 4 bases, and 3 bases had no gene match. CDR3 amino acids: CASGSGTSGRVGELFF. In DNA, the CDR3 is TGTGCTAGTGGTTCGGGGACTAGCGGGAGGGTCGGGGAGCTGTTTTTT. Together with reference TRBV12-5 and TRBJ2-2, the CDR3 gives the full variable domain: DARVTQTPRHKVTEMGQEVTMRCQPILGHNTVFWYRQTMMQGLELLAYFRNRAPLDDSGMPKDRFSAEMPDATLATLKIQPSEPRDSAVYFCASGSGTSGRVGELFFGEGSRLTVL.

This clone turned up a few times. V usage is TRBV6-5 and J usage is TRBJ1-1; no reliable D call. Germline CDR1 reads MNHEY; CDR2 reads SVGAGI. V lost 7 bases, J lost 0 bases, and 15 bases lay in between. CDR3 length: 15 residues. The CDR3 loop reads CASTKRGWVNTEAFF. CDR3 sequence (DNA): TGTGCCAGCACAAAACGTGGATGGGTGAACACTGAAGCTTTCTTT.

This chain connects TRBV24-1 to TRBJ2-3; D call uncertain. CDR3 length equals 15 residues. CDR1 and CDR2 from the germline V gene are KGHDR and SFDVKD. Deletions cut 1 base from V and 0 bases from J, with 7 bases between. DNA for the CDR3: TGTGCCACCAGTGATTTCTCTGGAAGCACAGATACGCAGTATTTT. This codes for CATSDFSGSTDTQYF.

V and J are TRBV28 and TRBJ1-3; tentative D call: TRBD1 (5 bases). The V end lost 8 bases, the J end lost 2 bases, and 13 bases lay between the germline ends. Germline V gene data show CDR1 as MDHEN and CDR2 as SYDVKM. The CDR3 has 14 residues. CDR3 nucleotide sequence: TGTGCCAGCTTTAGGGGTGGAACTGGAAACACCATATATTTT. Amino acids: CASFRGGTGNTIYF.

This clone was seen a single time. At one end, the junction sequence differs from germline, possibly due to a read error. Other DNA sequences within the sample encode an identical CDR3. The chain employs TRBV5-1 and TRBJ2-1; 7 positions match TRBD2. Germline lookup yields CDR1 SGHRS and CDR2 YFSETQ. CDR3 size: 17 residues. CDR3 protein: CASSPLSSGSSYNEQFF. CDR3 DNA sequence: TGTGCCAGCAGCCCCTTGTCTAGCGGAAGCTCCTACAATGAGCAGTTCTTC. The full variable domain, rest sourced from reference TRBV5-1 and TRBJ2-1, is KAGVTQTPRYLIKTRGQQVTLSCSPISGHRSVSWYQQTPGQGLQFLFEYFSETQRNKGNFPGRFSGRQFSNSRSEMNVSTLELGDSALYLCASSPLSSGSSYNEQFFGPGTRLTVL.

The rearrangement joins TRBV20-1 to TRBJ1-1; D is ambiguous. Trimming left V 5 bases short and J 7 bases short, with 8 bases between. The CDR3 is 10 amino acids. The germline V gene encodes CDR1 DFQATT and CDR2 SNEGSKA (reference sequence). CDR3 loop: CSAGPFEAFF. The CDR3 DNA sequence: TGCAGTGCTGGACCTTTTGAAGCTTTCTTT.

The J gene is TRBJ2-1, the V gene TRBV19, with 9 positions matching TRBD2. Trimming took 5 bases from V and 8 from J; bases not matched to a gene: 10. Germline CDR1 reads LNHDA; CDR2 reads SQIVND (reference sequence). The CDR3 spans 15 residues. The CDR3 sequence: CASSFLAGFRDEQFF. As DNA, the CDR3 is TGTGCCAGTAGTTTCCTAGCGGGATTCAGGGATGAGCAGTTCTTC.

This chain uses TRBV10-3 with TRBJ1-5; D may be TRBD1 (6 bases). The length of the CDR3 is 18 residues. The germline CDR1 and CDR2 sequences are ENHRY and SYGVKD. The V and J ends lost 7 bases and 0 bases respectively, with 22 bases between them. CDR3 protein: CAIKGGRTETYSNQPQHF. In DNA form, the CDR3 reads TGTGCCATCAAGGGCGGGAGGACAGAAACTTATAGCAATCAGCCCCAGCATTTT.